This T cell receptor beta chain was sequenced during a study of T cell changes during pregnancy in multiple sclerosis. Measured with immunoSEQ multiplex PCR; TCRdb has only the in-frame clones, and not every one. The table has about 66,000 clones, 75% to 95% seen once. The CDR3 totals 13 residues. J gave up 6 bases and V 7 bases, and 8 bases lay outside the gene matches. Germline V gene lookup returns CDR1 MNHEY and CDR2 SVGAGI. This receptor was obtained from a female donor with multiple sclerosis, enrolled in a pregnancy study. The chain couples TRBV6-5 to TRBJ2-7; 8 nucleotides line up with TRBD2. The material sequenced was peripheral blood, taken in the third trimester of pregnancy. CDR3 nucleotides: TGTGCCAGCATGGCGGGGGGCGGCTTCGAGCAGTACTTC. Translation gives CASMAGGGFEQYF.